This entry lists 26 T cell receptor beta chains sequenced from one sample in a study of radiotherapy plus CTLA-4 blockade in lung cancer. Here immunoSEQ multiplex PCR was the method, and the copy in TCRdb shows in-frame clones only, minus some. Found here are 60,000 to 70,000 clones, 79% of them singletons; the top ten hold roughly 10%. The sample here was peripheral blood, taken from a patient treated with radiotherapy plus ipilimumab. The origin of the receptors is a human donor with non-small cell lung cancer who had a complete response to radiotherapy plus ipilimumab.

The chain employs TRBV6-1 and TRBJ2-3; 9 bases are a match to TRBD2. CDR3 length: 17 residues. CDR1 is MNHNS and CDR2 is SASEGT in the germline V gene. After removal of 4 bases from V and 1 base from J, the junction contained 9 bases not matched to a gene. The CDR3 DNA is TGTGCCAGCAGTGGTAGTTTAGCGGGAGCGGGCACAGATACGCAGTATTTT. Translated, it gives CASSGSLAGAGTDTQYF.

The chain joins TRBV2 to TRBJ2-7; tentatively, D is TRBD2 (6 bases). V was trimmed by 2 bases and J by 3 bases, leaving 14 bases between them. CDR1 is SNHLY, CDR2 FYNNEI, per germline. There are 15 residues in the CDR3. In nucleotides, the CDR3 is TGTGCCAGCAGTGAAAGAACGGGGGTTTACTACGAGCAGTACTTC. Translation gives CASSERTGVYYEQYF.

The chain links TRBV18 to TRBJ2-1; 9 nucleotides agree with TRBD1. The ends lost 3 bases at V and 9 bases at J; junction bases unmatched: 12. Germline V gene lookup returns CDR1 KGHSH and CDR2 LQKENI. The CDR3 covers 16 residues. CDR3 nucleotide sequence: TGTGCCAGCTCACCCTCAACAGGGGGCGGGGGAGTTGAGCAGTTCTTC. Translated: CASSPSTGGGGVEQFF.

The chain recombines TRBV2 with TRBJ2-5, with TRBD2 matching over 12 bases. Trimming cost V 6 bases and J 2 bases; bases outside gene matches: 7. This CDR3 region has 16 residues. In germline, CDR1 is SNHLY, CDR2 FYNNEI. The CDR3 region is CASSYGLAGIQETQYF. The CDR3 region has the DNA TGTGCCAGCAGCTATGGACTAGCGGGGATTCAAGAGACCCAGTACTTC.

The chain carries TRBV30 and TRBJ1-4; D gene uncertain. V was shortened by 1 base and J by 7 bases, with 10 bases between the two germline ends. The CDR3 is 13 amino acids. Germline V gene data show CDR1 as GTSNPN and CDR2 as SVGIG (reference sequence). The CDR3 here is CAWSERVGEKLFF. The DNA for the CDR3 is TGTGCCTGGAGTGAAAGGGTGGGTGAAAAACTGTTTTTT.

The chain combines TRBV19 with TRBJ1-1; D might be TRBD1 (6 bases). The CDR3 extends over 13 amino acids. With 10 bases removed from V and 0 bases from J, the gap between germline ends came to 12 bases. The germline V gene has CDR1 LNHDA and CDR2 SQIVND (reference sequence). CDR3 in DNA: TGTGCCACCGGACAGACCATGAACACTGAAGCTTTCTTT. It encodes CATGQTMNTEAFF.

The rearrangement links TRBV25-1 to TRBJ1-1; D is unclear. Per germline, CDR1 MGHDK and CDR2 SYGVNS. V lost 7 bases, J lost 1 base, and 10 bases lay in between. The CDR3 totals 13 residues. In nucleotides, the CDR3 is TGTGCCAGCACCAGCCCAAGGAACACTGAAGCTTTCTTT. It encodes CASTSPRNTEAFF.

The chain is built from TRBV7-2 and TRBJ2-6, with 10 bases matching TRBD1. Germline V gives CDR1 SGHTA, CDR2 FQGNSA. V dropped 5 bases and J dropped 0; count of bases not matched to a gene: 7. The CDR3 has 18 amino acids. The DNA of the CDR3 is TGTGCCAGCAGCCTGCGACAGGGGGCATTCTCTGGGGCCAACGTCCTGACTTTC. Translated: CASSLRQGAFSGANVLTF.

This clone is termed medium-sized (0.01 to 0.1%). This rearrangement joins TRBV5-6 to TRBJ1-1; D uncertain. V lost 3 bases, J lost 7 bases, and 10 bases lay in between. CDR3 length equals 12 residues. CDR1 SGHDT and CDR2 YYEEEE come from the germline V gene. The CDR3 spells CASSSWEGEAFF. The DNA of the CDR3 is TGTGCCAGCAGCTCGTGGGAAGGTGAAGCTTTCTTT. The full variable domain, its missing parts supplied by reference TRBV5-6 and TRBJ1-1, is DAGVTQSPTHLIKTRGQQVTLRCSPKSGHDTVSWYQQALGQGPQFIFQYYEEEERQRGNFPDRFSGHQFPNYSSELNVNALLLGDSALYLCASSSWEGEAFFGQGTRLTVV.

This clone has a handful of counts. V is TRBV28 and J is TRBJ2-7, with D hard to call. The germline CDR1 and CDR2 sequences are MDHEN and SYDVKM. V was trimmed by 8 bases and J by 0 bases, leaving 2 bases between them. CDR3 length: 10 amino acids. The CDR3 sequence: CASGSYEQYV. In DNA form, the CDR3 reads TGTGCCAGCGGCTCCTACGAGCAGTACGTC.

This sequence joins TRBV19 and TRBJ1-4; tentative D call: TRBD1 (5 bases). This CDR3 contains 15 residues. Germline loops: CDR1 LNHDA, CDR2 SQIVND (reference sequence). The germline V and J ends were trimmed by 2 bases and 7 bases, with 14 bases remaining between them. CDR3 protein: CASSILGRQTEKLFF. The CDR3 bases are TGTGCCAGTAGTATATTGGGCCGACAGACTGAAAAACTGTTTTTT. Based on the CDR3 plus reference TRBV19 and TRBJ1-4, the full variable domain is DGGITQSPKYLFRKEGQNVTLSCEQNLNHDAMYWYRQDPGQGLRLIYYSQIVNDFQKGDIAEGYSVSREKKESFPLTVTSAQKNPTAFYLCASSILGRQTEKLFFGSGTQLSVL.

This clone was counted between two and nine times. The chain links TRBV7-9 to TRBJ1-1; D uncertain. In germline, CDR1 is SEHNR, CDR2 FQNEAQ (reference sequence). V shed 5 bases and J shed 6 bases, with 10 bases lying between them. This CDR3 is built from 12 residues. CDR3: CASSRGPPEAFF. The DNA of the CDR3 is TGTGCCAGCAGCCGAGGCCCACCTGAAGCTTTCTTT.

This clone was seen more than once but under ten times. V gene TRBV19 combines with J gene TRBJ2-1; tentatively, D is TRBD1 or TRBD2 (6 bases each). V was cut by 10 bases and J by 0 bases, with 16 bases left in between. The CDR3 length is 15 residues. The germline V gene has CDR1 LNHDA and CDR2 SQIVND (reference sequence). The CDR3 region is CATQWGAPSYNEQFF. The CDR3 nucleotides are TGTGCCACACAGTGGGGGGCCCCCTCCTACAATGAGCAGTTCTTC.

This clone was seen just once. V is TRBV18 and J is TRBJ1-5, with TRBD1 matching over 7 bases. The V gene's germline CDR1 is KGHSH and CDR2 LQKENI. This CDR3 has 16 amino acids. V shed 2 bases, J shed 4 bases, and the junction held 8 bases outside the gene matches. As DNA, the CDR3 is TGTGCCAGCTCACCAATAGCACAGGGGATGAATCAGCCCCAGCATTTT. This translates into CASSPIAQGMNQPQHF.

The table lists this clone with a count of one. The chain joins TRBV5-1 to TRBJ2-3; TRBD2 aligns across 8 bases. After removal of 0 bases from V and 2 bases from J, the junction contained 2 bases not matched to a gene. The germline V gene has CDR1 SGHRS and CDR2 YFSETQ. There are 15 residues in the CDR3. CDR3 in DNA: TGCGCCAGCAGCTTGGCGGGGGGGTACACAGATACGCAGTATTTT. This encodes CASSLAGGYTDTQYF. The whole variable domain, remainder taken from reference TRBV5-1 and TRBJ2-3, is KAGVTQTPRYLIKTRGQQVTLSCSPISGHRSVSWYQQTPGQGLQFLFEYFSETQRNKGNFPGRFSGRQFSNSRSEMNVSTLELGDSALYLCASSLAGGYTDTQYFGPGTRLTVL.

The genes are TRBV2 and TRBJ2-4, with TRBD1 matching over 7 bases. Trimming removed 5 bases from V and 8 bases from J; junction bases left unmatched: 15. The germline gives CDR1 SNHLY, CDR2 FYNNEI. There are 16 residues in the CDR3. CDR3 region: CASSPRPTDRAHIQYF. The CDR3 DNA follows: TGTGCCAGCAGTCCCCGCCCCACTGACAGGGCACACATTCAGTACTTC.

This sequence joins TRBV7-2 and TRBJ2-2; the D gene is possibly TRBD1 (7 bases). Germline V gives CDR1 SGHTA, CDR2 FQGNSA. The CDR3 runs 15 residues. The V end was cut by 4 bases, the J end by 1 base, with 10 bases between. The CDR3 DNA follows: TGTGCCAGCAGCTCAGGGGGGCAGAACACCGGGGAGCTGTTTTTT. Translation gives CASSSGGQNTGELFF.

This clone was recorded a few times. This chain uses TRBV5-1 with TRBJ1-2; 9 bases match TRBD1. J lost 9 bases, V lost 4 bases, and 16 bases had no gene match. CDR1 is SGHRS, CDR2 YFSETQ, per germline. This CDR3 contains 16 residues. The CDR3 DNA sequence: TGCGCCAGCAGCAGGGGACAGGGTTGGGCCGAGGTTAGCTACACCTTC. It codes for CASSRGQGWAEVSYTF.

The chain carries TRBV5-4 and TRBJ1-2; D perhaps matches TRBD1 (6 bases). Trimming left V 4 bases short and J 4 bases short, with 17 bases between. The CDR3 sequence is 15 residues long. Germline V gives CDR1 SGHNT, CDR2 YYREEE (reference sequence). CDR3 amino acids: CASSPPDDRSYGYTF. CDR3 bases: TGTGCCAGCAGCCCGCCCGACGACAGGTCCTATGGCTACACCTTC.

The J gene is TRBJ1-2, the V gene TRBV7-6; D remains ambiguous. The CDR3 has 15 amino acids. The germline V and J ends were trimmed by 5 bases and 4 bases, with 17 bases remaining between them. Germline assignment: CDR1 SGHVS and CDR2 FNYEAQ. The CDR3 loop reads CASSNRLNLTYGYTF. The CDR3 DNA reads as TGTGCCAGCAGCAATCGTTTGAATCTCACCTATGGCTACACCTTC.

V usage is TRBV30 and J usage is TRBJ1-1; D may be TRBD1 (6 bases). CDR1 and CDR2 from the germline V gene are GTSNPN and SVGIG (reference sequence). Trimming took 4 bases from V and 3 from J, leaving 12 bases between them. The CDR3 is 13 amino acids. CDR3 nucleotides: TGTGCCTGGACCGGACAGTTATACACTGAAGCTTTCTTT. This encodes CAWTGQLYTEAFF.

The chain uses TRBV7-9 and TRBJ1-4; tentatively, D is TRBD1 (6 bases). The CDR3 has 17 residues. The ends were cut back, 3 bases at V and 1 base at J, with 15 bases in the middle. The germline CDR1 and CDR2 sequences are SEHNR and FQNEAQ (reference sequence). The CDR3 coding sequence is TGTGCCAGCAGCTTCAATATGGGGGGACAAACTAATGAAAAACTGTTTTTT. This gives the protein CASSFNMGGQTNEKLFF.

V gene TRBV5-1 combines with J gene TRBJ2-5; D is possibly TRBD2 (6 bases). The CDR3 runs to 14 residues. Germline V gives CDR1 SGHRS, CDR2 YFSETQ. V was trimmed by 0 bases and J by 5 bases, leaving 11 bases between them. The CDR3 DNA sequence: TGCGCCAGCAGCTTGGGTCTGAGCGGGGAGACCCAGTACTTC. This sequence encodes CASSLGLSGETQYF.

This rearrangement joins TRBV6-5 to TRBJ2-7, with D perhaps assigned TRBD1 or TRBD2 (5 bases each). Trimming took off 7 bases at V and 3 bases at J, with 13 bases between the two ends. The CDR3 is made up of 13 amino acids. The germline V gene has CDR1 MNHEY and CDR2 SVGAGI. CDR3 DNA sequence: TGTGCCAGCAACCGGGGTCAGGGCTACGAGCAGTACTTC. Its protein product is CASNRGQGYEQYF.

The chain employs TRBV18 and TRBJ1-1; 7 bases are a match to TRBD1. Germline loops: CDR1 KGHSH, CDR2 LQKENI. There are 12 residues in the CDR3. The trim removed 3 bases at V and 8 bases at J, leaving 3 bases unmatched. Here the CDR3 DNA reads TGTGCCAGCTCACCCGCAGGGGGGGAAGCTTTCTTT. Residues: CASSPAGGEAFF.

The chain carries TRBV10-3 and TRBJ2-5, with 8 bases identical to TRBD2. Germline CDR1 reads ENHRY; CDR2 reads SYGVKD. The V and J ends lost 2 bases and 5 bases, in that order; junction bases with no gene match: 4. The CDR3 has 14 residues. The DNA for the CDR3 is TGTGCCATCAGTGAGGAACTAGCGGTCGAGACCCAGTACTTC. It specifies CAISEELAVETQYF.